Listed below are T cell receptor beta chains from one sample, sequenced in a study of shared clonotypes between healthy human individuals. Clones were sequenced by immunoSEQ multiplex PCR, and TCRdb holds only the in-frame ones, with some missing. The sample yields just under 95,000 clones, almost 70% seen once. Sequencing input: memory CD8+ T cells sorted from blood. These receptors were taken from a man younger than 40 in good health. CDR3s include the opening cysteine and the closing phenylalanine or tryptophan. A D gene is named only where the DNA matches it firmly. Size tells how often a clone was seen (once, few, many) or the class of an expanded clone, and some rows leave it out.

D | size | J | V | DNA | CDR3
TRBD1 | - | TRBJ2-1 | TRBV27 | TGTGCCAGCAGTTTGCTCGGGACAGGCGCCCGGTACAATGAGCAGTTCTTC | CASSLLGTGARYNEQFF
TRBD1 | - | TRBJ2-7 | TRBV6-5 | TGTGCCAGCAACATCGGACAGGGCTACGAGCAGTACTTC | CASNIGQGYEQYF
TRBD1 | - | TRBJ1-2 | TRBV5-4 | TGTGCCAGCAGCTTTAATAGACAGGGGGAGAAAGGTAACTATGGCTACACCTTC | CASSFNRQGEKGNYGYTF
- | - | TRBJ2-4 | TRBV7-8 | TGTGCCAGCAGCGCAGGGGGCGGGGGGCTCACGGCCAAAAACATTCAGTACTTC | CASSAGGGGLTAKNIQYF
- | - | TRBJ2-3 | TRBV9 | TGTGCCAGCAGCGCCACAGCGTGGGGGCTGGCAGATACGCAGTATTTT | CASSATAWGLADTQYF
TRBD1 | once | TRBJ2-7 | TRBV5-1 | TGCGCCAGCAGCACCGGGACAGGGGGCTACGAGCAGTACTTC | CASSTGTGGYEQYF
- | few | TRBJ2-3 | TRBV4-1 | TGCGCCAGCAGCCAAGTCGGAGGGGACACAGATACGCAGTATTTT | CASSQVGGDTDTQYF
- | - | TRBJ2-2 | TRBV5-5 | TGTGCCAGCAGCGGAGGGGTTATGAGCACCGGGGAGCTGTTTTTT | CASSGGVMSTGELFF
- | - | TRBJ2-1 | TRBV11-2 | TGTGCCAGCAGCCACTCTACTAACGGCTACAATGAGCAGTTCTTC | CASSHSTNGYNEQFF
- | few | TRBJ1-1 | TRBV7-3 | TGTGCCAGCAGCGCGTGGGGAGCCGGTACCACTGAAGCTTTCTTT | CASSAWGAGTTEAFF
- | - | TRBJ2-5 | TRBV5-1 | TGCGCCAGCAGCTTTGAGGGAGAGACCCAGTACTTC | CASSFEGETQYF
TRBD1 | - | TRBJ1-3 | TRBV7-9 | TGTGCCAGCAGCCCAACAGCGTTGGGACAGCCCTCTGGAAACACCATATATTTT | CASSPTALGQPSGNTIYF
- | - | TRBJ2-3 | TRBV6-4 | TGTGCCAGCAGTGACAAGGACACAGATACGCAGTATTTT | CASSDKDTDTQYF
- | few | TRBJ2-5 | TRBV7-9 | TGTGCCAGCAGCTTAGATCGGGCAGGCGCGAAGACCCAGTACTTC | CASSLDRAGAKTQYF
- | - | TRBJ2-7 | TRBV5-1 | TGCGCCAGCAGCGTCAGCTCCTACTCCTACGAGCAGTACTTC | CASSVSSYSYEQYF
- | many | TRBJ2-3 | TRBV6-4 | TGTGCCAGCAGTGAGGAAGATAGCACAGATACGCAGTATTTT | CASSEEDSTDTQYF
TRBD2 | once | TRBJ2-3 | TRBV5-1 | TGCGCCAGCAGCTTGGCCGAGCGGGGAACAGATACGCAGTATTTT | CASSLAERGTDTQYF
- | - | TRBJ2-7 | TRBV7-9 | TGTGCCAGCAACAAAGCGGGACAGGACTACGAGCAGTACTTC | CASNKAGQDYEQYF
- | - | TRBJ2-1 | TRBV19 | TGTGCCAGTAGTCTCAGCGAGGCTAGCCGTTCCTACAATGAGCAGTTCTTC | CASSLSEASRSYNEQFF
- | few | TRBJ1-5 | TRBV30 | TGTGCCTGGAGTGCAGCCCGGGGGATTCAGCCCCAGCATTTT | CAWSAARGIQPQHF
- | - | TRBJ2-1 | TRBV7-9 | TGTGCCAGCAATCCGAATTGGGAGCGAGACTACAATGAGCAGTTCTTC | CASNPNWERDYNEQFF
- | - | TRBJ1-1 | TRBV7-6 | TGTGCCAGCAGCTTAGGCTCTGGGGGCATCAACACTGAAGCTTTCTTT | CASSLGSGGINTEAFF
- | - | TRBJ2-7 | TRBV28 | TGTGCCAGCAGTTTTGCGGACTACGAGCAGTACTTC | CASSFADYEQYF
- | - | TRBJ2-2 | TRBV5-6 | TGTGCCAGCAGCTTCGGTAGCGGACTCTACACCGGGGAGCTGTTTTTT | CASSFGSGLYTGELFF
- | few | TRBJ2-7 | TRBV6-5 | TGTGCCAGCAGTTTACAGGGTGGCCACGAGCAGTACTTC | CASSLQGGHEQYF
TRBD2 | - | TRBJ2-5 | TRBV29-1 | TGCAGCGTTGAAGATTTTCTAGCGGGACAAGAGACCCAGTACTTC | CSVEDFLAGQETQYF
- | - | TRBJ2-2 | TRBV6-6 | TGTGCCAGCAGTTACTCATCTAGCGACGGCGGGGAGCTGTTTTTT | CASSYSSSDGGELFF
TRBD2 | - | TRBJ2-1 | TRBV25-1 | TGTGCCAGCAGTGAATCTCTCGTGGCGGGAGGGCTCTACAATGAGCAGTTCTTC | CASSESLVAGGLYNEQFF
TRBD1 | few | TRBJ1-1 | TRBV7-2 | TGTGCCAGCAGCCATTCGTCGGGCAGGGGGGCGAACACTGAAGCTTTCTTT | CASSHSSGRGANTEAFF
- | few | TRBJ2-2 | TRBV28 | TGTGCCAGCACCAGCCCCGGGGAGCTGTTTTTT | CASTSPGELFF
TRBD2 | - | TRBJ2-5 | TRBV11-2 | TGTGCCAGCAGCTTAGTAATCGGTCTAGCGGGAGGTGAGACCCAGTACTTC | CASSLVIGLAGGETQYF
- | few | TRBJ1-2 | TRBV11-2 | TGTGCCAGCAGCTTGGACAGCTATGGCTACACCTTC | CASSLDSYGYTF
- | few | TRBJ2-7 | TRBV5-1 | TGCGCCAGCAGCACCGGGACACCTCTACGGCAGTACTTC | CASSTGTPLRQYF
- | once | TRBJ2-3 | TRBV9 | TGTGCCAGCAGCGAGACTAGGATAGTGGGAGATACGCAGTATTTT | CASSETRIVGDTQYF
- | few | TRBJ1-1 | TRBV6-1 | TGTGCCAGCAGGGTACTGAACACTGAAGCTTTCTTT | CASRVLNTEAFF
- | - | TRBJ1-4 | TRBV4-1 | TGCGCCAGCAGCCAAGATCCCGGCAGGGTTGAAAAACTGTTTTTT | CASSQDPGRVEKLFF
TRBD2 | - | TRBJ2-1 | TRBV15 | TGTGCCACCAGCAGGGCTGGACTAGCGGGCCACAATGAGCAGTTCTTC | CATSRAGLAGHNEQFF
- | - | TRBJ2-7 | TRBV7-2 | TGTGCCAGCAGCTTATCCGACGAGCAGTACTTC | CASSLSDEQYF
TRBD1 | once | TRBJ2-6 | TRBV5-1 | TGCGCCAGCAGCCGGACAGGAAGACCCTCTGGGGCCAACGTCCTGACTTTC | CASSRTGRPSGANVLTF
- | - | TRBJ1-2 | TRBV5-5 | TGTGCCAGCAGCTTGATGGGGACTAACTATGGCTACACCTTC | CASSLMGTNYGYTF
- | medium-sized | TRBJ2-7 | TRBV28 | TGTGCCAGCTCATGGGCCTACGAGCAGTACTTC | CASSWAYEQYF
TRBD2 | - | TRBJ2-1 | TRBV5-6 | TGTGCCAGCAGGAAGCGGGAGATCCCCTACAATGAGCAGTTCTTC | CASRKREIPYNEQFF
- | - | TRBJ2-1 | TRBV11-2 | TGTGCCGATGGAGATTACAATGAGCAGTTCTTC | CADGDYNEQFF
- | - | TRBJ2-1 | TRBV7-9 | TGTGCCAGCAGCTTCCCAGGGGGGGGTTCGCAGTTCTTC | CASSFPGGGSQFF
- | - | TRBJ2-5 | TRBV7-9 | TGTGCCAGCAGCTTAGGGCGGACATTACAAGAGACCCAGTACTTC | CASSLGRTLQETQYF
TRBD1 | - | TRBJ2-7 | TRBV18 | TGTGCCAGCTCACCACTTCCCGGGACAGATTTATCCTACGAGCAGTACTTC | CASSPLPGTDLSYEQYF
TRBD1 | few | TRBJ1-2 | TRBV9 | TGTGCCAGCAGCGAGCCAAGGACAGGGCGAAGCTATGGCTACACCTTC | CASSEPRTGRSYGYTF
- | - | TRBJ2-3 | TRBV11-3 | TGTGCCAGCACCACCCTAGCAACAGATACGCAGTATTTT | CASTTLATDTQYF
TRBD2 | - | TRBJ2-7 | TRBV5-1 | TGCGCCAGCAGCCAGGGACTAGCGACCGAGGGGGAGCAGTACTTC | CASSQGLATEGEQYF